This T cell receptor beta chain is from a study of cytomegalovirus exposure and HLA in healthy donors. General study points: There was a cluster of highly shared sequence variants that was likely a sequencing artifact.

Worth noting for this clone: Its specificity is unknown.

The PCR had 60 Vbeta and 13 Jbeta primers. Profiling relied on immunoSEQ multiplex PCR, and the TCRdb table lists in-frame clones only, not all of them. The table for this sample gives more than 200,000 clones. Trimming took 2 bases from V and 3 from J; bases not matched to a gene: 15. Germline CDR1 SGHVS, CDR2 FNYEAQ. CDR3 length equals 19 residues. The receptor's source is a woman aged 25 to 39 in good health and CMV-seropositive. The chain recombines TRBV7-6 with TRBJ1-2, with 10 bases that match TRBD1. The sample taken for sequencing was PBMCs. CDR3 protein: CASSLNGDRGPLFYYGYTF. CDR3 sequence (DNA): TGTGCCAGCAGCTTAAACGGGGACAGGGGCCCCCTTTTCTACTATGGCTACACCTTC.